These 30 T cell receptor beta chains originate from one sample sequenced in a study of T cells in Graves' hyperthyroidism and ophthalmopathy. RNA transcripts yielded amplified TCR beta CDR3 regions. An initial round of RT-PCR targeting the TCR CDR3 relied on the HTBI primer set. From the multiplex PCR reads, TCRdb called clonotypes with MiXCR, one entry per CDR3 protein. The data show approximately 870,000 distinct CDR3 sequences, approximately 40% seen once. The sequencing sample was made of blood. These receptors originate from a man between 18 and 35 years old with Graves' hyperthyroidism.

The table lists this clonotype with many counts. The V call is TRBV19, the J call TRBJ2-6; D is perhaps TRBD2 (5 bases). The length of the CDR3 is 15 residues. Per germline, CDR1 LNHDA and CDR2 SQIVND (reference sequence). V was pared by 1 base and J by 1 base, with 5 bases between. CDR3 sequence reads: CASSIAGSGANVLTF. The CDR3 nucleotides read TGTGCCAGTAGTATAGCGGGGTCTGGGGCCAACGTCCTGACTTTC.

The genes are TRBV6-2 or TRBV6-3 and TRBJ1-4; TRBD1 might be the D (5 bases). CDR1 is MNHEY, CDR2 SVGEGT, per germline. CDR3 length equals 14 residues. Trimming removed 6 bases from V and 6 bases from J, with 14 bases in between. The DNA for the CDR3 is TGTGCCAGCAGCTTCAGGGCCGTGTATGAAAAACTGTTTTTT. Translated, it gives CASSFRAVYEKLFF.

This clonotype was recorded at least ten times. The V gene is TRBV19, the J gene TRBJ1-5; D may be TRBD1 (5 bases). Germline CDR1 is LNHDA and CDR2 is SQIVND (reference sequence). V was shortened by 2 bases and J by 7 bases, with 12 bases between the two germline ends. The CDR3 extends over 14 amino acids. The chain's CDR3 is CASSILGAGQPQHF. As DNA, the CDR3 is TGTGCCAGTAGTATACTAGGGGCGGGGCAGCCCCAGCATTTT.

This clonotype appeared many times. In DNA, the CDR3 is TGTGCCAGCAGCTTAGCCGGAGGGCCCCAGCATTTT. Its protein product is CASSLAGGPQHF. The V call is TRBV7-9, the J call TRBJ1-5, with D uncertain. The CDR3 is made up of 12 amino acids. V gave up 0 bases and J gave up 9 bases, with 6 bases separating them. Germline-derived CDR1 and CDR2 are SEHNR and FQNEAQ (reference sequence).

This clonotype has ten or more counts. The chain couples TRBV7-8 to TRBJ2-7; D not resolved. V shed 6 bases and J shed 4 bases, with 13 bases lying between them. Germline CDR1 reads SGHVS; CDR2 reads FQNEAQ. This CDR3 has 13 residues. This CDR3 reads CASSQALLYEQYF. The CDR3 bases are TGTGCCAGCAGTCAAGCCTTGCTATACGAGCAGTACTTC.

The chain combines TRBV10-1 with TRBJ1-4; D gene ambiguous. V gave up 2 bases and J gave up 5 bases, with 6 bases separating them. The CDR3 loop spans 13 amino acids. Germline CDR1 and CDR2: WNHNN and SYGVQD (reference sequence). Here the CDR3 DNA reads TGCGCCAGCAGTGAGGGGATGAATGAAAAACTGTTTTTT. Its translation: CASSEGMNEKLFF.

This chain's CDR3 is CASSLWDSSNTEAFF. CDR3 in DNA: TGCGCCAGCAGCTTATGGGACAGCTCTAACACTGAAGCTTTCTTT. The chain carries TRBV5-1 and TRBJ1-1; the match to TRBD1 covers 7 bases. The CDR3 contains 15 residues. The ends lost 2 bases at V and 2 bases at J; junction bases unmatched: 6. In germline, CDR1 is SGHRS, CDR2 YFSETQ.

CDR3 sequence: CASSPPSTTYGYTF. CDR3 coding DNA: TGTGCCAGCTCACCACCGTCTACTACCTATGGCTACACCTTC. The chain has TRBV18 and TRBJ1-2, with D hard to call. The CDR3 spans 14 residues. In germline, CDR1 is KGHSH, CDR2 LQKENI. V lost 0 bases and J lost 4, with 9 bases in between.

In this sample, this clonotype turned up many times. This rearrangement joins TRBV9 to TRBJ2-7; 12 positions agree with TRBD1. The CDR3 length is 13 residues. Germline-derived CDR1 and CDR2 are SGDLS and YYNGEE. J gave up 5 bases and V 4 bases, and 1 base lay outside the gene matches. Here the CDR3 DNA reads TGTGCCAGCAGCCGGGACAGGGGGCACGAGCAGTACTTC. As protein: CASSRDRGHEQYF.

This clonotype was observed a handful of times. At one boundary the junction diverges from the germline segment, which might be a read error. The V and J genes are TRBV7-6 and TRBJ2-5; TRBD2 agrees at 9 bases. Germline CDR1 SGHVS, CDR2 FNYEAQ. The CDR3 sequence is 15 residues long. CDR3 loop: CASSLAGGPKETQYF. The CDR3 coding sequence is TGCGCCAGCAGCTTGGCGGGAGGGCCGAAAGAGACCCAGTACTTC.

There are many counts of this clonotype. The V gene is TRBV15, the J gene TRBJ2-7, with 15 bases fitting TRBD2. CDR1 and CDR2 from the germline V gene are LNHNV and YYDKDF (reference sequence). V shed 3 bases, J shed 0 bases, and the junction held 3 bases outside the gene matches. This CDR3 contains 17 residues. The CDR3 DNA reads TGTGCCACCAGCAGGGGACTAGCGGGGGGAAGCTCCTACGAGCAGTACTTC. It yields the protein CATSRGLAGGSSYEQYF.

V is TRBV2 and J is TRBJ2-3; TRBD2 aligns across 12 bases. This CDR3 has 17 residues. Looked up from germline, CDR1 is SNHLY and CDR2 is FYNNEI. V was pared by 5 bases and J by 5 bases, with 11 bases of the junction left unmatched. The CDR3 protein is CASSYSRTSGIGDTQYF. The CDR3, as DNA: TGTGCCAGCAGTTACTCCCGGACTAGCGGGATTGGAGATACGCAGTATTTT.

This clonotype was detected ten times or more. The chain is built from TRBV19 and TRBJ1-2; D unclear. The CDR3 contains 14 residues. The V gene's germline CDR1 is LNHDA and CDR2 SQIVND (reference sequence). The V end was cut by 5 bases, the J end by 8 bases, with 18 bases between. CDR3 sequence (DNA): TGTGCCAGTAGTCCACACCATGACCCCTGGGGCTACACCTTC. This translates into CASSPHHDPWGYTF.

This chain uses TRBV7-9 with TRBJ1-1; unclear D gene. CDR1 is SEHNR, CDR2 FQNEAQ, per germline (reference sequence). The CDR3 is 17 residues long. Between the trimmed V and J ends, which lost 8 bases and 1 base, there was a span of 23 bases. This CDR3 reads CASGPRGLHNPNTEAFF. CDR3 DNA sequence: TGTGCCAGCGGACCGAGAGGCCTCCACAACCCGAACACTGAAGCTTTCTTT.

The table lists this clonotype with many counts. This chain connects TRBV14 to TRBJ1-2, with 11 bases lining up with TRBD1. V lost 1 base to trimming and J lost 9 bases; unmatched junction nucleotides: 4. The germline V gene encodes CDR1 SGHDN and CDR2 FVKESK. The CDR3 covers 14 residues. The CDR3 DNA is TGTGCCAGCAGCCAAGTACGGACAGGGGGCAGCTACACCTTC. Protein: CASSQVRTGGSYTF.

This clonotype was counted only a few times. The chain carries TRBV5-1 and TRBJ1-6, with no clear D. The CDR3 loop spans 17 amino acids. Trimming took off 4 bases at V and 0 bases at J, with 14 bases between the two ends. In germline, CDR1 is SGHRS, CDR2 YFSETQ. Here the CDR3 reads CASSEADASSYNSPLHF. CDR3 nucleotides: TGCGCCAGCAGCGAGGCGGACGCGAGCTCCTATAATTCACCCCTCCACTTT.

For this clonotype: A read error is possible here, since a much larger clone lies one base away. The chain recombines TRBV19 with TRBJ1-6; D uncertain. CDR3 size: 14 residues. CDR1 and CDR2 from the germline V gene are LNHDA and SQIVND (reference sequence). The CDR3 DNA is TGTGCCAGTGGTATCGGGCTGAATAATTCACCCCTCCACTTT. Encoded protein: CASGIGLNNSPLHF.

This clonotype was observed many times. The V gene is TRBV19, the J gene TRBJ1-1; D gene ambiguous. Trimming left V 5 bases short and J 1 base short, with 5 bases between. The length of the CDR3 is 12 residues. Germline V CDR1 and CDR2: LNHDA, SQIVND (reference sequence). As DNA, the CDR3 is TGTGCCAGTAGTCGAACGAACACTGAAGCTTTCTTT. Its translation: CASSRTNTEAFF.

To note about this clonotype: A much more abundant neighbour one base away suggests this may be a read error. This rearrangement joins TRBV12-3 or TRBV12-4 to TRBJ2-2, with D possibly matching TRBD2 (6 bases). The CDR3 length is 12 residues. CDR3 sequence (DNA): TGTGCCAGCAGTCCGGGGCCGGGGGAGCTGATTTTT. Translated: CASSPGPGELIF.

The chain combines TRBV10-3 with TRBJ1-1, with D uncertain. CDR1 and CDR2 from the germline V gene are ENHRY and SYGVKD. V was trimmed by 5 bases and J by 5 bases, leaving 12 bases between them. The CDR3 sequence is 13 residues long. DNA for the CDR3: TGTGCCATCAGTTATCAGGAGGGAACTGAAGCTTTCTTT. It codes for CAISYQEGTEAFF.

The chain is built from TRBV7-6 and TRBJ2-7; possibly TRBD1 for D (5 bases). Between the trimmed V and J ends, which lost 5 bases and 2 bases, there was a span of 16 bases. Germline CDR1 reads SGHVS; CDR2 reads FNYEAQ. The CDR3 has 15 residues. CDR3 DNA sequence: TGTGCCAGCAGCCTTTTCGACAGTCCGGCCTACGAGCAGTACTTC. Its translation: CASSLFDSPAYEQYF.

The V gene is TRBV6-5, the J gene TRBJ1-5; D remains ambiguous. Trimming pared 0 bases from V and 2 bases from J, leaving 8 bases between. The CDR3 covers 15 residues. Germline CDR1 is MNHEY and CDR2 is SVGAGI. The CDR3 coding sequence is TGTGCCAGCAGTTACTCGGGTGAGCGCAATCAGCCCCAGCATTTT. This encodes CASSYSGERNQPQHF.

In its sample, this clonotype was seen a few times. CDR3 sequence (DNA): TGTGCCAGCAGCCCTTATCGCACCAAGCCTTTGGACGAGCAGTACTTC. Protein: CASSPYRTKPLDEQYF. This rearrangement joins TRBV7-8 to TRBJ2-7, with no clear D. V lost 5 bases to trimming and J lost 5 bases, with 22 bases between them. Germline V CDR1 and CDR2: SGHVS, FQNEAQ. The length of the CDR3 is 16 residues. Together with reference TRBV7-8 and TRBJ2-7, the CDR3 gives the full variable domain: GAGVSQSPRYKVAKRGQDVALRCDPISGHVSLFWYQQALGQGPEFLTYFQNEAQLDKSGLPSDRFFAERPEGSVSTLKIQRTQQEDSAVYLCASSPYRTKPLDEQYFGPGTRLTVT.

This chain uses TRBV7-2 with TRBJ1-4, with 7 bases fitting TRBD1. This CDR3 comprises 15 residues. With 4 bases clipped from V and 2 bases from J, the junction kept 4 bases outside the gene matches. Per the germline V gene, CDR1 is SGHTA and CDR2 is FQGNSA. Written as DNA, the CDR3 is TGTGCCAGCAGCTACAGGGGTGCCACTAATGAAAAACTGTTTTTT. Its translation is CASSYRGATNEKLFF. The complete variable domain, with remaining parts taken from reference TRBV7-2 and TRBJ1-4, reads GAGVSQSPSNKVTEKGKDVELRCDPISGHTALYWYRQSLGQGLEFLIYFQGNSAPDKSGLPSDRFSAERTGGSVSTLTIQRTQQEDSAVYLCASSYRGATNEKLFFGSGTQLSVL.

This chain uses TRBV7-9 with TRBJ2-7; no definite D call. The CDR3 consists of 15 residues. Trimming took off 5 bases at V and 3 bases at J, with 17 bases between the two ends. The germline CDR1 and CDR2 sequences are SEHNR and FQNEAQ (reference sequence). In nucleotides, the CDR3 is TGTGCCAGCAGCCCCGCAACGTCGATCCTCTACGAGCAGTACTTC. As protein: CASSPATSILYEQYF.

V usage is TRBV7-8 and J usage is TRBJ1-5; a weak D match, TRBD1 (6 bases). The CDR3 is made up of 14 amino acids. The germline gives CDR1 SGHVS, CDR2 FQNEAQ. V was trimmed by 5 bases and J by 5 bases, leaving 13 bases between them. The CDR3 sequence: CASSPIPGDQPQHF. In DNA form, the CDR3 reads TGTGCCAGCAGCCCCATCCCAGGGGATCAGCCCCAGCATTTT.

The table lists this clonotype with many counts. The genes are TRBV10-3 and TRBJ2-2; D may match TRBD1 or TRBD2 (5 bases each). V gave up 0 bases and J gave up 6 bases, with 20 bases separating them. This CDR3 contains 18 residues. Germline loops: CDR1 ENHRY, CDR2 SYGVKD. CDR3 sequence: CAISESILVAMGAGELFF. The CDR3 nucleotides read TGTGCCATCAGTGAGTCGATTCTGGTGGCCATGGGGGCCGGGGAGCTGTTTTTT.

This clonotype has a count of ten or more. The chain employs TRBV12-3 or TRBV12-4 and TRBJ1-5; D gene unclear. The CDR3 spans 13 residues. V lost 3 bases to trimming and J lost 7 bases, with 10 bases between them. CDR3 sequence reads: CASSFSGWQPQHF. CDR3 DNA: TGTGCCAGCAGTTTTTCAGGTTGGCAGCCCCAGCATTTT.

This clonotype was observed at least ten times. The rearrangement uses TRBV7-9 and TRBJ2-7; possibly TRBD1 for D (6 bases). The V end lost 5 bases, the J end lost 4 bases, and 12 bases lay between the germline ends. This CDR3 contains 13 residues. CDR1 is SEHNR, CDR2 FQNEAQ, per germline (reference sequence). CDR3: CASSPRTEYEQYF. CDR3 sequence (DNA): TGTGCCAGCAGCCCCAGGACAGAGTACGAGCAGTACTTC.

The rearrangement joins TRBV29-1 to TRBJ1-5; TRBD1 matches 7 bases. The CDR3 length is 13 residues. The junction had 4 bases not matched to a gene; V was cut back by 5 bases and J by 3 bases. The germline V gene encodes CDR1 SQVTM and CDR2 ANQGSEA. The CDR3 region has the DNA TGCAGCGTTCGCGACAGGGACAATCAGCCCCAGCATTTT. This encodes CSVRDRDNQPQHF.